One sample yielded the 24 T cell receptor beta chains listed below, sequenced in a study of control samples from healthy donors and cancer patients. Clones were sequenced by immunoSEQ multiplex PCR, and TCRdb holds only the in-frame ones, with some missing. The table records 150,000 or so clones, approximately 94% of them present only once. The sample consisted of blood. The receptors come from a woman between 40 and 50 years old in good health.

This clone showed up just a few times. The rearrangement uses TRBV5-4 and TRBJ1-6; 9 bases line up with TRBD1. Trimming cost V 3 bases and J 10 bases; bases outside gene matches: 5. The CDR3 loop spans 14 amino acids. Germline V gene data show CDR1 as SGHNT and CDR2 as YYREEE (reference sequence). The CDR3 here is CASSWDRVLSPLHF. DNA for the CDR3: TGTGCCAGCAGCTGGGACAGGGTGTTATCACCCCTCCACTTT.

The V call is TRBV13, the J call TRBJ2-7; TRBD2 is a possible D gene (6 bases). CDR1 is PRHDT and CDR2 is FYEKMQ in the germline V gene (reference sequence). V was shortened by 5 bases and J by 3 bases, with 8 bases between the two germline ends. The CDR3 extends over 12 amino acids. The CDR3 loop is CASSDSGYEQYF. Written as DNA, the CDR3 is TGTGCCAGCAGCGATAGCGGCTACGAGCAGTACTTC.

V is TRBV6-1 and J is TRBJ1-6; no reliable D call. The CDR3 is 15 residues long. Germline V CDR1 and CDR2: MNHNS, SASEGT. V lost 1 base to trimming and J lost 6 bases, with 10 bases between them. The CDR3 loop is CASSEDISGNSPLHF. As DNA, the CDR3 is TGTGCCAGCAGTGAAGACATATCGGGTAATTCACCCCTCCACTTT.

The rearrangement links TRBV19 to TRBJ1-3; D perhaps matches TRBD1 (6 bases). V gave up 7 bases and J gave up 0 bases, with 13 bases separating them. The length of the CDR3 is 15 residues. In germline, CDR1 is LNHDA, CDR2 SQIVND (reference sequence). The CDR3 bases are TGTGCCAGTAAACAGGGCAGCAGCTCTGGAAACACCATATATTTT. Translating it yields CASKQGSSSGNTIYF.

The rearrangement joins TRBV3-1 (or the pseudogene TRBV3-2) to TRBJ2-5; either TRBD1 or TRBD2 may supply D (7 bases each). CDR3 length equals 15 residues. V lost 3 bases and J lost 5, with 16 bases in between. Looked up from germline, CDR1 is LGHDT and CDR2 is YNNKEL (reference sequence). CDR3 loop: CASSHREGARETQYF. The CDR3 DNA reads TGTGCCAGCAGCCATAGGGAGGGGGCGCGGGAGACCCAGTACTTC.

This chain joins TRBV7-8 and TRBJ2-2, with D perhaps TRBD2 (6 bases). The CDR3 covers 16 residues. The germline V gene has CDR1 SGHVS and CDR2 FQNEAQ. The ends were cut back, 3 bases at V and 5 bases at J, with 16 bases in the middle. In DNA form, the CDR3 reads TGTGCCAGCAGCTTCTTTCTGGCTGGGAGGACCGGGGAGCTGTTTTTT. This encodes CASSFFLAGRTGELFF.

V is TRBV4-1 and J is TRBJ1-1; D gene ambiguous. V was clipped by 0 bases and J by 0 bases, with 8 bases between them. The CDR3 spans 15 residues. The germline gives CDR1 MGHRA, CDR2 YSYEKL. CDR3 DNA: TGCGCCAGCAGCCAAGATCTGGGAGTGAACACTGAAGCTTTCTTT. Translating it yields CASSQDLGVNTEAFF.

This chain uses TRBV7-2 with TRBJ2-1; 10 nucleotides agree with TRBD2. Germline loops: CDR1 SGHTA, CDR2 FQGNSA. With 1 base clipped from V and 4 bases from J, the junction kept 1 base outside the gene matches. The CDR3 consists of 15 residues. CDR3 protein: CASSLGSGGYNEQFF. CDR3 DNA sequence: TGTGCCAGCAGCTTAGGTAGCGGGGGGTACAATGAGCAGTTCTTC.

The CDR3 protein is CASSWGLAGVIETQYF. DNA of the CDR3: TGCGCCAGCAGCTGGGGACTAGCGGGGGTCATAGAGACCCAGTACTTC. V gene TRBV5-1 combines with J gene TRBJ2-5; 14 positions match TRBD2. The junction had 5 bases not matched to a gene; V was cut back by 3 bases and J by 4 bases. CDR1 SGHRS and CDR2 YFSETQ come from the germline V gene. The CDR3 sequence is 16 residues long.

The sample holds one count of this clone. J is TRBJ2-5 and V is TRBV7-9; a weak D match, TRBD1 (6 bases). Looked up from germline, CDR1 is SEHNR and CDR2 is FQNEAQ (reference sequence). Trimming cost V 5 bases and J 4 bases, with 14 bases left between them. The CDR3 totals 14 residues. The CDR3 DNA is TGTGCCAGCAGCATACCGGGACACTTAGAGACCCAGTACTTC. It encodes CASSIPGHLETQYF.

About this clone: Mismatch with germline at one junction end may stem from a read error. The chain couples TRBV7-7 to TRBJ2-7; TRBD1 might be the D (6 bases). The CDR3 loop spans 15 amino acids. Germline CDR1 and CDR2: SSHAT and FNYEAQ (reference sequence). CDR3 DNA: TGTGCTAGCAGCCCTAGGCAGGGGCCTTCCTACGAGCAGTACTTC. The encoded protein is CASSPRQGPSYEQYF.

This clone occurred once. The rearrangement uses TRBV6-6 and TRBJ1-6; D is uncertain. V lost 2 bases and J 9 bases, leaving 11 bases between the germline ends. Germline assignment: CDR1 MNHNY and CDR2 SVGAGI (reference sequence). CDR3 length: 14 amino acids. Here the CDR3 reads CASSYGGLSSPLHF. The CDR3 DNA reads TGTGCCAGCAGTTACGGCGGGTTAAGTTCACCCCTCCACTTT.

The rearrangement joins TRBV7-9 to TRBJ1-1; D gene ambiguous. Deletions cut 2 bases from V and 1 base from J, with 5 bases between. Germline V lookup: CDR1 SEHNR, CDR2 FQNEAQ (reference sequence). This CDR3 comprises 13 residues. CDR3 residues: CASSLRQNTEAFF. For the CDR3, the DNA is TGTGCCAGCAGCTTACGGCAGAACACTGAAGCTTTCTTT.

The J gene is TRBJ2-1, the V gene TRBV7-2, with 8 bases matching TRBD2. V lost 6 bases to trimming and J lost 8 bases; unmatched junction nucleotides: 15. The CDR3 extends over 16 amino acids. The germline gives CDR1 SGHTA, CDR2 FQGNSA. The CDR3 region has the DNA TGTGCCAGCAGTTTGATAGCGGGGCCCCGTCGCCATGAGCAGTTCTTC. Amino acids: CASSLIAGPRRHEQFF.

A single count supports this clone. The chain has TRBV5-6 and TRBJ1-3; the D gene is possibly TRBD1 (6 bases). The germline V gene has CDR1 SGHDT and CDR2 YYEEEE. Trimming removed 4 bases at V and 4 bases at J, with 18 bases between. This CDR3 is built from 16 residues. CDR3 sequence (DNA): TGTGCCAGCAGCGAAACAATCCGGGGGCTCGGAAACACCATATATTTT. It is translated as CASSETIRGLGNTIYF. The whole variable domain, remainder taken from reference TRBV5-6 and TRBJ1-3, is DAGVTQSPTHLIKTRGQQVTLRCSPKSGHDTVSWYQQALGQGPQFIFQYYEEEERQRGNFPDRFSGHQFPNYSSELNVNALLLGDSALYLCASSETIRGLGNTIYFGEGSWLTVV.

This clone was seen more than once but under ten times. The chain has TRBV5-1 and TRBJ1-6, with a weak D call TRBD1 (5 bases). Trimming stripped 0 bases from V and 9 bases from J, with 19 bases between. This CDR3 spans 17 amino acids. Germline CDR1 SGHRS, CDR2 YFSETQ. The DNA of the CDR3 is TGCGCCAGCAGCTTGGAATCTCGGGGGACGAGTAGTTCACCCCTCCACTTT. It codes for CASSLESRGTSSSPLHF. Full variable domain (remainder filled in from reference TRBV5-1 and TRBJ1-6): KAGVTQTPRYLIKTRGQQVTLSCSPISGHRSVSWYQQTPGQGLQFLFEYFSETQRNKGNFPGRFSGRQFSNSRSEMNVSTLELGDSALYLCASSLESRGTSSSPLHFGNGTRLTVT.

The V call is TRBV6-2 or TRBV6-3, the J call TRBJ1-1; 7 nucleotides line up with TRBD1. CDR3 size: 14 residues. Germline CDR1 reads MNHEY; CDR2 reads SVGEGT. V lost 2 bases, J lost 4 bases, and 4 bases stayed unmatched. The CDR3 nucleotides read TGTGCCAGCAGTTACCCTCACAGGGGCACTGAAGCTTTCTTT. Amino acid sequence: CASSYPHRGTEAFF.

V usage is TRBV7-2 and J usage is TRBJ1-2; D not certain. The CDR3 is made up of 15 amino acids. Germline V gene data show CDR1 as SGHTA and CDR2 as FQGNSA. V gave up 6 bases and J gave up 3 bases, with 17 bases separating them. Here the CDR3 reads CASSPSGPQDYGYTF. CDR3 DNA sequence: TGTGCCAGCAGTCCGTCCGGGCCCCAAGACTATGGCTACACCTTC.

The V call is TRBV2, the J call TRBJ1-2; maybe TRBD1 (5 bases). Germline loops: CDR1 SNHLY, CDR2 FYNNEI. V was pared by 6 bases and J by 4 bases, with 12 bases between. This CDR3 spans 13 amino acids. CDR3 DNA: TGTGCCAGCAGGACCGGGACCCCCTATGGCTACACCTTC. Amino acids: CASRTGTPYGYTF. The full variable domain, its missing parts supplied by reference TRBV2 and TRBJ1-2, is EPEVTQTPSHQVTQMGQEVILRCVPISNHLYFYWYRQILGQKVEFLVSFYNNEISEKSEIFDDQFSVERPDGSNFTLKIRSTKLEDSAMYFCASRTGTPYGYTFGSGTRLTVV.

This chain joins TRBV3-1 (or the pseudogene TRBV3-2) and TRBJ1-2; 8 bases align to TRBD1. The CDR3 spans 15 residues. The junction had 8 bases not matched to a gene; V was cut back by 4 bases and J by 4 bases. In germline, CDR1 is LGHDT, CDR2 YNNKEL (reference sequence). The CDR3 loop reads CASSPRTGLGYGYTF. The CDR3 DNA is TGTGCCAGCAGCCCGAGGACAGGGTTGGGCTATGGCTACACCTTC.

The CDR3 DNA reads as TGTGCCTGGAGTTTAGGCACTGAAGCTTTCTTT. It codes for CAWSLGTEAFF. The V and J genes are TRBV30 and TRBJ1-1; D remains unclear. This CDR3 has 11 residues. Germline loops: CDR1 GTSNPN, CDR2 SVGIG (reference sequence). With 2 bases removed from V and 4 bases from J, the gap between germline ends came to 5 bases.

A few counts support this clone. The chain is built from TRBV6-2 or TRBV6-3 and TRBJ2-6; no reliable D call. CDR1 and CDR2 (germline): MNHEY, SVGEGT. Deletions cut 4 bases from V and 4 bases from J, with 11 bases between. CDR3 length: 15 amino acids. The CDR3 loop is CASSSRPGGANVLTF. The CDR3 bases are TGTGCCAGCAGTTCCCGCCCCGGGGGGGCCAACGTCCTGACTTTC.

This chain connects TRBV2 to TRBJ2-5; 10 nucleotides line up with TRBD2. The CDR3 contains 13 residues. Germline V gene data show CDR1 as SNHLY and CDR2 as FYNNEI. The V gene end was trimmed by 8 bases and the J gene end by 5 bases; junction bases not matched to a gene: 5. The CDR3 DNA sequence: TGTGCCAGCGTAGCGGGGGGTTTGGAGACCCAGTACTTC. Translating it yields CASVAGGLETQYF.

This clone was detected a few times. The CDR3 DNA is TGTGCCAGCAGCGTAGAGTGGGGCTTCGGAGAGACCCAGTACTTC. It yields the protein CASSVEWGFGETQYF. The chain couples TRBV9 to TRBJ2-5; possible D gene TRBD1, 5 bases. The CDR3 runs 15 residues. V was clipped by 0 bases and J by 4 bases, with 13 bases between them. Germline V gives CDR1 SGDLS, CDR2 YYNGEE.